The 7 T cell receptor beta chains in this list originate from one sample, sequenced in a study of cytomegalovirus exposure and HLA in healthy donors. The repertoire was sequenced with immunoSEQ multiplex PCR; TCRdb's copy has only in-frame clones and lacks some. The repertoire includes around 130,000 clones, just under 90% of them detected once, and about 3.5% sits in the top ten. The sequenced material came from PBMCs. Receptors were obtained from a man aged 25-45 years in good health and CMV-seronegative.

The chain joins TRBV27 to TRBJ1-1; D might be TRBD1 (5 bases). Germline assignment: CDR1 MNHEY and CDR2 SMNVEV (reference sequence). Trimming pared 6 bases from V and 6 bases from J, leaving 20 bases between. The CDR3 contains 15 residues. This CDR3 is CASSAPTGLGSEAFF. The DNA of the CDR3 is TGTGCCAGCAGCGCCCCCACAGGCCTTGGCTCTGAAGCTTTCTTT.

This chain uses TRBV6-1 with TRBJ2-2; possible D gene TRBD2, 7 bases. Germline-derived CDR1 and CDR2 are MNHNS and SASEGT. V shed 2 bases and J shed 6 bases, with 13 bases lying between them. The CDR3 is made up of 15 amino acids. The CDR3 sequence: CASSELRGPAGELFF. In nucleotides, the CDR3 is TGTGCCAGCAGTGAACTGCGGGGGCCCGCCGGGGAGCTGTTTTTT.

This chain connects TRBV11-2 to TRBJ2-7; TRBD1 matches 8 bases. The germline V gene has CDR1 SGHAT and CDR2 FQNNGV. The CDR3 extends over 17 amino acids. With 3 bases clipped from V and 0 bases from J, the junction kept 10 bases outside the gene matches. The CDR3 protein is CASSFPRTGLSSYEQYF. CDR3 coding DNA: TGTGCCAGCAGCTTTCCTCGGACAGGGCTGAGCTCCTACGAGCAGTACTTC.

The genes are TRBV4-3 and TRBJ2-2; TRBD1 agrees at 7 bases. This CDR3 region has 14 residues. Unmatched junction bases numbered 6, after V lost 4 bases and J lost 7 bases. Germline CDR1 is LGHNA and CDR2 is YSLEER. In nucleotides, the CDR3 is TGCGCCAGCAGCCTTAGAGGGGACAGCGGGGAGCTGTTTTTT. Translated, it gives CASSLRGDSGELFF.

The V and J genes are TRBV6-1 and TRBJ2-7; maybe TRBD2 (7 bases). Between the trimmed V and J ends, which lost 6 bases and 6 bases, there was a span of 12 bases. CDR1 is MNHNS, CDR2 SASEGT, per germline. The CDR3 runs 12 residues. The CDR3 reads CASREGGIEQYF. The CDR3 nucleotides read TGTGCCAGCAGGGAGGGGGGGATCGAGCAGTACTTC.

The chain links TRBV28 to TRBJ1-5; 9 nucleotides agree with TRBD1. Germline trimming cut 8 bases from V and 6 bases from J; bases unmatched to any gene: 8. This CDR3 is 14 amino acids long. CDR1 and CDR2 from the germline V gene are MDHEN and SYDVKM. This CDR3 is CASEGQGESQPQHF. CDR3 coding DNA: TGTGCCAGCGAGGGACAGGGTGAATCTCAGCCCCAGCATTTT.

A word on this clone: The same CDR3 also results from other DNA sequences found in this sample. CDR3 region: CASSDRGSYEQYF. For the CDR3, the DNA is TGTGCCAGTTCCGACAGGGGATCCTACGAGCAGTACTTC. The chain couples TRBV6-1 to TRBJ2-7; 8 nucleotides agree with TRBD1. The CDR3 loop spans 13 amino acids. The germline gives CDR1 MNHNS, CDR2 SASEGT. The trim removed 9 bases at V and 1 base at J, leaving 5 bases unmatched.